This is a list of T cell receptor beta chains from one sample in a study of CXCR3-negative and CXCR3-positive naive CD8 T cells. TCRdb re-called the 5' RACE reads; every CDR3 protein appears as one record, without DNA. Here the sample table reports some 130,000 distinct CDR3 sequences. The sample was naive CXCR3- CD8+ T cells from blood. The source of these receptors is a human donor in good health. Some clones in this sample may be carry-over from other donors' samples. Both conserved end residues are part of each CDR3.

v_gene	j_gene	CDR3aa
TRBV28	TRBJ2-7	CASTYRGVTYEQYF
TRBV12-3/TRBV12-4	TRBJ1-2	CASSGDRNYGYTF
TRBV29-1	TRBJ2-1	CSVEPWTSENEQFF
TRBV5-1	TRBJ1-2	CASSLERSEANYGYTF
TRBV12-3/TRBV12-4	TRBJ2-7	CASSWGTIYEQYF
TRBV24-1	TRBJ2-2	CASSTSVSLSNTGELFF
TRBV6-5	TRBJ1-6	CASSYSAGGPLHF
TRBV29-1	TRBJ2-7	CSVEGWQGANSYEQYF
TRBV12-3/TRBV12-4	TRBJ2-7	CASSLIAGSYEQYF
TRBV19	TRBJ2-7	CVSSISARVNEQYF
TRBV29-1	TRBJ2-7	CSVAPGTSEAEQYF
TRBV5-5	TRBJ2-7	CASSLWTGEQYF
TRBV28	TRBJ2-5	CASSSTEETQYF
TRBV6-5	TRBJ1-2	CASSYGTNYGYTF
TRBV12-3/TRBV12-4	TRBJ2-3	CASSLQAGAGDTQYF
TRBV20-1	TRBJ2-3	CSASLEQGLLDTQYF
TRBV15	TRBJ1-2	CATSRENPGQGVWYGYTF
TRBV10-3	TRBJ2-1	CAISDLGGESLNEQFF
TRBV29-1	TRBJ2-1	CSVPPSGEQFF
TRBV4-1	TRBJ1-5	CASSQDPQANNQPQHF
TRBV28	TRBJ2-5	CASGGDYSIETQYF
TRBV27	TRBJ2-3	CASSPPTRTSSTDTQYF
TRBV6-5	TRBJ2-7	CASSYDPGLGYEQYF
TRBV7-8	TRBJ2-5	CASSPGLGETQYF
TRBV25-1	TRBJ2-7	CASSEGERGRREQYF
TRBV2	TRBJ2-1	CASSDRSNEQFF
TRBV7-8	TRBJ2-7	CASSLFLAGDSYEQYF
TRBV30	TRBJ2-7	CAWSLDGSYEQYF
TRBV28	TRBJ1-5	CASSFVRDRGRDGNQPQHF
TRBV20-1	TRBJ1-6	CSARDGGQGSNSPLHF
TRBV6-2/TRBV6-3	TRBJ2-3	CASSYVRIGDTQYF
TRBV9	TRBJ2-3	CASSVVSYDTDTQYF
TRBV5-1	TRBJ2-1	CASSLNPGTYNEQFF
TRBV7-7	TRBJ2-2	CASSLWGQGRGELFF
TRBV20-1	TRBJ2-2	CSARDESGTGELFF
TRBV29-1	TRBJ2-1	CSVEEDAGGPYEQFF
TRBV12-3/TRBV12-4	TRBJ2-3	CASSLSGSQYF
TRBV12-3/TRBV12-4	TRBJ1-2	CASKPGLTYGYTF
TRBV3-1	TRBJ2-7	CASCRARTGRYEQYF
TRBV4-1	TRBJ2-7	CASSPGAGGSYEQYF